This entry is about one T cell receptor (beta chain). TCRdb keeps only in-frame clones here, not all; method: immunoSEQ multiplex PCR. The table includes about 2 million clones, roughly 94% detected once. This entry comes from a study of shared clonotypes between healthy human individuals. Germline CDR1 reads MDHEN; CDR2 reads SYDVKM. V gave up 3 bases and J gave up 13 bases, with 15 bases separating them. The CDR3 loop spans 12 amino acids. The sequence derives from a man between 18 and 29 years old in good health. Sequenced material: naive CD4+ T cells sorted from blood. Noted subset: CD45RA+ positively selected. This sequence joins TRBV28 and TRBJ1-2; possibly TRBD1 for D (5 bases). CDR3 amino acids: CASSFGGRGGTF. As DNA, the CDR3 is TGTGCCAGCAGTTTTGGTGGCCGGGGGGGCACCTTC.